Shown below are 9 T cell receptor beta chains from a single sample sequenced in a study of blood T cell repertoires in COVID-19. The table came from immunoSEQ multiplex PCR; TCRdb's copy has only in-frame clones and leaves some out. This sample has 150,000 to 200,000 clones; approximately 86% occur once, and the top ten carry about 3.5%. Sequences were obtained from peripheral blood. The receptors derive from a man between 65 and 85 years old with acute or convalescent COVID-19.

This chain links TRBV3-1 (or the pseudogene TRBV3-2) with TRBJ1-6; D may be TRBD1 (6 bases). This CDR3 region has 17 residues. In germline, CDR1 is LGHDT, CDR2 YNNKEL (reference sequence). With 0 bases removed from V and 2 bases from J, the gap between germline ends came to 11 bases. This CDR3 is CASSQEGGGPYNSPLHF. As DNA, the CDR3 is TGTGCCAGCAGCCAAGAAGGCGGGGGCCCCTATAATTCACCCCTCCACTTT.

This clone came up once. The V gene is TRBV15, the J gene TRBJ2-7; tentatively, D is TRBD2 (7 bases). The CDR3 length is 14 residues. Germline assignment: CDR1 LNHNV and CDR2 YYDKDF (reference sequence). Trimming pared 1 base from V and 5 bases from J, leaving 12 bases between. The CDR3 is CATSRGWGGNEQYF. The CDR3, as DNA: TGTGCCACCAGCAGAGGGTGGGGGGGCAACGAGCAGTACTTC.

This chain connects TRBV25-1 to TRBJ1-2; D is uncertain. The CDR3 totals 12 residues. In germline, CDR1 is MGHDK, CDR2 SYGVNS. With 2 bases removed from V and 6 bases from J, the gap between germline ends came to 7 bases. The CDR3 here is CASSEEAHGYTF. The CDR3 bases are TGTGCCAGCAGTGAAGAGGCACATGGCTACACCTTC.

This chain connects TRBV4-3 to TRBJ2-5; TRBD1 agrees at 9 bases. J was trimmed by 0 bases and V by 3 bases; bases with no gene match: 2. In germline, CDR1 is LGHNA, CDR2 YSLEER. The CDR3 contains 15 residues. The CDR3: CASSQGQGYQETQYF. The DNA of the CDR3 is TGCGCCAGCAGCCAGGGACAGGGATACCAAGAGACCCAGTACTTC.

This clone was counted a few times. The chain's CDR3 is CASSTGTSGGAGTGELFF. CDR3 nucleotides: TGCGCCAGCAGCACCGGGACTAGCGGGGGGGCTGGCACCGGGGAGCTGTTTTTT. The chain has TRBV5-1 and TRBJ2-2, with 16 bases that match TRBD2. V was pared by 4 bases and J by 4 bases, with 7 bases of the junction left unmatched. CDR1 and CDR2 from the germline V gene are SGHRS and YFSETQ. The CDR3 sequence is 18 residues long.

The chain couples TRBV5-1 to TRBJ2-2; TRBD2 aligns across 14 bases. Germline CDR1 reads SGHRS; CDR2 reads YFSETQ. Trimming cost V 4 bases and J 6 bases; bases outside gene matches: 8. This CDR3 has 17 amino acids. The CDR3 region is CASSPGTSGRRAGELFF. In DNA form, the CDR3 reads TGCGCCAGCAGCCCCGGGACTAGCGGGAGAAGGGCCGGGGAGCTGTTTTTT.

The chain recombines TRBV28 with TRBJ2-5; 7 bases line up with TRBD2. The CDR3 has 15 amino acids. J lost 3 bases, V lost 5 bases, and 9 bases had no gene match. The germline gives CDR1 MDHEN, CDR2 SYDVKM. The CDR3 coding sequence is TGTGCCAGCAGTCCATTAGCGGGTGGTGAAGAGACCCAGTACTTC. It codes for CASSPLAGGEETQYF.

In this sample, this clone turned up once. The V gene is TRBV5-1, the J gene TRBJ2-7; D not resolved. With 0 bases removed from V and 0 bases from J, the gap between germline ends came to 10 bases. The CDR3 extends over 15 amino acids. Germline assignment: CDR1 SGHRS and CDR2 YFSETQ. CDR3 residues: CASSLDGGSSYEQYF. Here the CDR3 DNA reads TGCGCCAGCAGCTTGGATGGTGGCAGCTCCTACGAGCAGTACTTC.

The CDR3 is CASSLLGNRGRLHQPQHF. The DNA of the CDR3 is TGTGCCAGCAGTTTATTGGGTAACAGGGGCCGCCTTCATCAGCCCCAGCATTTT. The rearrangement uses TRBV28 and TRBJ1-5; TRBD1 agrees at 7 bases. Per germline, CDR1 MDHEN and CDR2 SYDVKM. The V and J ends lost 1 base and 5 bases, in that order; junction bases with no gene match: 14. The CDR3 consists of 18 residues.